This TCR beta chain was recovered during a study of shared clonotypes between healthy human individuals. The study, taken as a whole, reports: Non-shared clonotypes were found to have lower generation probabilities than the clonotypes that were shared by all four of the sorted-subset donors.

A deep-level run was used for the assay. TCRdb's table, derived via immunoSEQ multiplex PCR, lists solely in-frame clones and lacks some. This table has approximately 2.5 million clones, approximately 90% appearing once. The CDR3 contains 16 residues. The V and J ends lost 4 bases and 0 bases respectively, with 14 bases between them. Looked up from germline, CDR1 is SGHNT and CDR2 is YYREEE (reference sequence). A note on this clone: As yet, its antigen is unknown.

The source is a man between 18 and 35 years old in good health. The sample consisted of naive CD4+ T cells sorted from blood. Documented subset: CD45RA+ positively selected. The chain combines TRBV5-4 with TRBJ2-4, with TRBD2 as a possible D gene (6 bases). CDR3 nucleotides: TGTGCCAGCAGCCGGGATCCGGGGGTAGCCAAAAACATTCAGTACTTC. This translates into CASSRDPGVAKNIQYF. Based on the CDR3 plus reference TRBV5-4 and TRBJ2-4, the full variable domain is ETGVTQSPTHLIKTRGQQVTLRCSSQSGHNTVSWYQQALGQGPQFIFQYYREEENGRGNFPPRFSGLQFPNYSSELNVNALELDDSALYLCASSRDPGVAKNIQYFGAGTRLSVL.